This T cell receptor (beta chain) was found in a study of regulatory dendritic cells for organ transplantation listed by TCRdb under 2017. Context from the whole study: TCRbeta repertoires were sequenced from sorted naive and memory CD4+ and CD8+ T cells before and after allostimulation with regulatory or mature dendritic cells. Overall results and qualifications from the work: In both subjects, allostimulation led to expansion of memory CD8+ clones, though the expansion induced by regulatory dendritic cells appeared to be more limited than that induced by mature dendritic cells. Sequencing was done in only a couple of subjects, and the authors reported considerable heterogeneity between individuals in the alloreactive memory CD8+ T cell pool. Of the resting subsets, the one holding the most alloreactive TCR clonotypes was memory CD8+ T cells. The repertoires of naive CD4+ and CD8+ T cells were highly diverse, while memory cell repertoires were less diverse, with memory CD8+ cells being the most oligoclonal.

V loses 0 bases of germline sequence and J loses 2 bases, and the interval between the two ends is 8 bases. There are 16 amino acids in the CDR3, from cysteine to phenylalanine inclusive. The sequence is cut down to CDR3 DNA, 48 bases in frame from base 1. The CDR1 and CDR2 encoded by the germline V gene (reference sequence) are MNHNY and SVGAGI. TCRbeta CDR3 regions were amplified by multiplexed two-step PCR using Vbeta-specific forward primers and Jbeta-specific reverse primers. Through the immunoSEQ service, the TCRbeta libraries were run on an Illumina instrument for sequencing. Turning to the authors' computational methods: IMGT annotation was used to assign V, D and J genes, and synthetic CDR3 analogues were used to correct counts for multiplex PCR bias. In the immunoSEQ Analyzer, repertoire clonality was calculated as one minus the normalized Shannon entropy. Clonal expansion was defined using Fisher's exact test with Benjamini-Hochberg false discovery rate control and a two-tailed threshold of P<0.01. The table was pulled from immuneACCESS by TCRdb, which kept in-frame rearrangements only. Such tables lose some clones; where checked, under half of the loss comes from unresolved V genes, and the rest has no known cause. V and J calls and clone size follow that table, whereas D and trimming were derived from the DNA. The sample yields 25,000 or so clones; about four fifths were counted once. The ten largest clonotypes hold approximately 0.094% of the sample.

On this clone itself: Its specific antigen is unknown. No qualities accompany the bases; no much larger clone lies one base away.

FACS was used to sort naive T cells as CD45RA+ cells and memory T cells as CD45RO+ CD4+ or CD8+ cells. The T cells used for TCR sequencing were obtained from two healthy control subjects. Sorted T cell subsets that were not stimulated were used as baseline controls for the mixed lymphocyte reactions. The Qiagen DNeasy Blood & Tissue Kit was used to extract genomic DNA. Sequencing was done on a sample of naive CD4+ T cells from blood. Sample cell subset or site, as interpreted from the label and publication: CD45RA+ naive T cells. This TCR came from a human donor in good health. The chain joins TRBV6-6 to TRBJ1-6, and possibly TRBD1, on 5 matching bases. The CDR3 corresponds to CASSYSTETYNSPLHF. The sequenced DNA is TGTGCCAGCAGTTACTCGACAGAGACCTATAATTCACCCCTCCACTTT.